The following is a T cell receptor beta chain sequence with its context. TCRdb's copy holds only in-frame clones and misses some; the assay was immunoSEQ multiplex PCR. The sample shows 140,000 to 150,000 clones, 85% to 95% of them seen only once. The V and J ends lost 0 bases and 4 bases, in that order; junction bases with no gene match: 0. The V gene's germline CDR1 is MNHEY and CDR2 SVGAGI. CDR3 length: 16 amino acids. This entry comes from a study of T cell responses to AZD1222 COVID-19 vaccine. Study details: Whether given at about 4 or about 12 weeks, second doses were pooled.

This chain joins TRBV6-5 and TRBJ2-1, with 13 nucleotides matching TRBD2. The sequencing here drew on peripheral blood, taken on day 0 of AZD1222 vaccination. The receptor's source is an adult in good health. CDR3 sequence reads: CASSYSLAGGYNEQFF. The CDR3 DNA is TGTGCCAGCAGTTACTCACTAGCGGGAGGGTACAATGAGCAGTTCTTC.